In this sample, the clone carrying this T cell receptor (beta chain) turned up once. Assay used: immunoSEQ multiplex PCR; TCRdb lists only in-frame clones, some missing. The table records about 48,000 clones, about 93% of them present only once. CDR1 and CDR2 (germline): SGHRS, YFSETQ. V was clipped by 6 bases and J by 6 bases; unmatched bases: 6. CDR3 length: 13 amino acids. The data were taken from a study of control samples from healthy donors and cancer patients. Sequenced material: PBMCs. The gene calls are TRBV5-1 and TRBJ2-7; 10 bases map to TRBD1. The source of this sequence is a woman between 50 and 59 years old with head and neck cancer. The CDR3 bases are TGCGCCAGCACTTGGACAGGGGGTGGCGAGCAGTACTTC. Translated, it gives CASTWTGGGEQYF.